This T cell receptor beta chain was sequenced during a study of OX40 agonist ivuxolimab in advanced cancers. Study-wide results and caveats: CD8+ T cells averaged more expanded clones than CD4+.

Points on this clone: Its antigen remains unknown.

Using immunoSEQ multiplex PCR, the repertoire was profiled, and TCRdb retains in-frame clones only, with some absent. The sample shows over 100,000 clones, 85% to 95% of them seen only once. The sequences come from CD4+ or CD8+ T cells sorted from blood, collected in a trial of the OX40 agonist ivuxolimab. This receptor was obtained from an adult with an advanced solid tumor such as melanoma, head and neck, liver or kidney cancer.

The CDR3 region has the DNA TGTGCCAGTTCCCGGGACAGGGTTACCTACGAGCAGTACTTC. It encodes CASSRDRVTYEQYF. This chain joins TRBV2 and TRBJ2-7; 9 positions agree with TRBD1. Germline CDR1 SNHLY, CDR2 FYNNEI. CDR3 length: 14 amino acids. V lost 9 bases to trimming and J lost 2 bases; unmatched junction nucleotides: 8.